What follows is one T cell receptor beta chain and its context. This record belongs to a study of T cell changes during pregnancy in multiple sclerosis. Assay used: immunoSEQ multiplex PCR; TCRdb lists only in-frame clones, some missing. The sample contains more than 45,000 clones, about 92% of which appear only once. The germline CDR1 and CDR2 sequences are MNHEY and SMNVEV (reference sequence). CDR3 size: 16 residues. V was shortened by 4 bases and J by 4 bases, with 18 bases between the two germline ends. The V call is TRBV27, the J call TRBJ2-3; perhaps TRBD2 as D (5 bases). Material: CD8+ T cells from peripheral blood mononuclear cells, obtained in the second trimester of pregnancy. The origin of this receptor is a female donor with multiple sclerosis, enrolled in a pregnancy study. The CDR3, as DNA: TGTGCCAGCAGTTCCCCGTCAACGGACGGGGCAGATACGCAGTATTTT. Translating gives CASSSPSTDGADTQYF.